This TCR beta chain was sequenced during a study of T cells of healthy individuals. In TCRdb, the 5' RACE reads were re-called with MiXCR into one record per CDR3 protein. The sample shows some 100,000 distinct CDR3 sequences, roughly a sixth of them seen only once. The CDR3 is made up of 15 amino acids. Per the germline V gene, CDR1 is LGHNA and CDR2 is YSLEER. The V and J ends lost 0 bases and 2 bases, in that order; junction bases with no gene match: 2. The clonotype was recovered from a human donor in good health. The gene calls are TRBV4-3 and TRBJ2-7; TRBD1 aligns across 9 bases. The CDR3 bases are TGCGCCAGCAGCCAAGAGAGGACAGGGGCCTACGAGCAGTACTTC. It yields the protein CASSQERTGAYEQYF.